A single sample gave rise to the 23 T cell receptor beta chains below, sequenced in a study of T cells in Graves' hyperthyroidism and ophthalmopathy. Authors of the study amplified TCR beta CDR3 regions from RNA transcripts. The TCR CDR3 first-round RT-PCR relied on the HTBI primer set. One entry per CDR3 protein results from TCRdb running MiXCR on the multiplex PCR reads. The sample lists more than 500,000 distinct CDR3 sequences; around 16% were seen once. The sequenced sample consisted of blood. The receptors come from a woman in her 30s with Graves' hyperthyroidism.

This clonotype was counted only a few times. The rearrangement links TRBV20-1 to TRBJ2-1, with 16 bases that match TRBD2. V gave up 6 bases and J gave up 8 bases; unmatched junction bases: 10. CDR1 and CDR2 from the germline V gene are DFQATT and SNEGSKA (reference sequence). The CDR3 covers 16 residues. The CDR3 reads CSADKGLAGGRDEQFF. The CDR3 DNA follows: TGCAGTGCCGACAAGGGACTAGCGGGAGGGCGGGATGAGCAGTTCTTC.

This clonotype was observed at least ten times. CDR3 in DNA: TGTGCCAGCAGCTTGGACCGGACGCCTACCTACGAGCAGTACTTC. Protein sequence: CASSLDRTPTYEQYF. V gene TRBV11-2 combines with J gene TRBJ2-7; D gene unclear. In germline, CDR1 is SGHAT, CDR2 FQNNGV. With 3 bases removed from V and 2 bases from J, the gap between germline ends came to 14 bases. This CDR3 comprises 15 residues.

This clonotype has ten or more counts. The J gene is TRBJ1-5, the V gene TRBV28, with unresolved D. Germline V gene lookup returns CDR1 MDHEN and CDR2 SYDVKM. The CDR3 consists of 12 residues. V lost 2 bases and J lost 7, with 6 bases in between. The CDR3 reads CASSLVRQPQHF. The CDR3 DNA reads TGTGCCAGCAGTTTAGTTAGGCAGCCCCAGCATTTT.

This clonotype has ten or more counts. This chain joins TRBV7-9 and TRBJ2-1; D not resolved. Germline assignment: CDR1 SEHNR and CDR2 FQNEAQ (reference sequence). The CDR3 is made up of 12 amino acids. Trimming stripped 2 bases from V and 9 bases from J, with 8 bases between. The CDR3 here is CASSLFGGEQFF. The CDR3 DNA follows: TGTGCCAGCAGCTTATTTGGTGGTGAGCAGTTCTTC. Supplemented by reference TRBV7-9 and TRBJ2-1, the full variable domain reads DTGVSQNPRHKITKRGQNVTFRCDPISEHNRLYWYRQTLGQGPEFLTYFQNEAQLEKSRLLSDRFSAERPKGSFSTLEIQRTEQGDSAMYLCASSLFGGEQFFGPGTRLTVL.

Ten or more counts support this clonotype. The chain couples TRBV12-3 or TRBV12-4 to TRBJ2-2; D unresolved. V gave up 3 bases and J gave up 2 bases, with 7 bases separating them. CDR3 length equals 14 residues. CDR3 in amino acids: CASSFSENTGELFF. CDR3 DNA: TGTGCCAGCAGTTTTTCCGAAAACACCGGGGAGCTGTTTTTT.

There are a few counts of this clonotype. This rearrangement joins TRBV5-1 to TRBJ2-1; 14 bases fit TRBD2. Germline V gene lookup returns CDR1 SGHRS and CDR2 YFSETQ. V gave up 6 bases and J gave up 8 bases; unmatched junction bases: 10. The CDR3 has 16 amino acids. The CDR3 DNA follows: TGCGCCAGCAACTTCGGTGGGACTAGCGGGAGCGATGAGCAGTTCTTC. This encodes CASNFGGTSGSDEQFF. Full variable domain (missing parts from reference TRBV5-1 and TRBJ2-1): KAGVTQTPRYLIKTRGQQVTLSCSPISGHRSVSWYQQTPGQGLQFLFEYFSETQRNKGNFPGRFSGRQFSNSRSEMNVSTLELGDSALYLCASNFGGTSGSDEQFFGPGTRLTVL.

There are a few counts of this clonotype. The gene calls are TRBV7-9 and TRBJ2-1; 7 bases fit TRBD2. There are 15 residues in the CDR3. Germline CDR1 is SEHNR and CDR2 is FQNEAQ (reference sequence). V dropped 8 bases and J dropped 7; count of bases not matched to a gene: 14. The CDR3 here is CASFPRGDGGNEQFF. CDR3 DNA: TGTGCCAGCTTCCCCCGGGGGGATGGTGGGAATGAGCAGTTCTTC.

This clonotype was observed many times. The genes are TRBV27 and TRBJ2-3; TRBD2 aligns across 9 bases. CDR1 is MNHEY and CDR2 is SMNVEV in the germline V gene (reference sequence). The CDR3 has 15 amino acids. V shed 5 bases and J 3 bases; nucleotides not matched to a gene: 6. The CDR3 is CASSIGLAQTDTQYF. The CDR3 DNA sequence: TGTGCCAGCAGTATAGGACTAGCGCAGACAGATACGCAGTATTTT.

This clonotype was observed many times. The chain joins TRBV28 to TRBJ2-3; 10 nucleotides match TRBD2. The V gene end was trimmed by 6 bases and the J gene end by 6 bases; junction bases not matched to a gene: 12. The CDR3 is 16 amino acids. The germline gives CDR1 MDHEN, CDR2 SYDVKM. This chain's CDR3 is CASSSILAGEGDTQYF. For the CDR3, the DNA is TGTGCCAGCAGCTCCATCCTAGCGGGAGAGGGCGATACGCAGTATTTT.

The genes are TRBV19 and TRBJ2-1; D gene unclear. CDR3 length equals 11 residues. The V gene lost 5 bases and the J gene lost 7 bases, with 6 bases spanning the gap. Germline V gives CDR1 LNHDA, CDR2 SQIVND (reference sequence). The CDR3 here is CASSVQNEQFF. The CDR3 DNA sequence: TGTGCCAGTAGTGTCCAGAATGAGCAGTTCTTC.

This clonotype was seen at least ten times. The V call is TRBV27, the J call TRBJ2-7, with TRBD1 identical over 10 bases. The ends lost 2 bases at V and 4 bases at J; junction bases unmatched: 5. This CDR3 has 15 amino acids. Per the germline V gene, CDR1 is MNHEY and CDR2 is SMNVEV (reference sequence). CDR3 amino acids: CASSLRDRGGYEQYF. The CDR3 nucleotides are TGTGCCAGCAGTTTACGGGACAGGGGAGGGTACGAGCAGTACTTC.

In this sample, this clonotype turned up a few times. The chain combines TRBV9 with TRBJ2-2; D tentatively reads TRBD1 or TRBD2 (5 bases each). V was cut by 0 bases and J by 0 bases, with 9 bases left in between. The germline V gene encodes CDR1 SGDLS and CDR2 YYNGEE. There are 16 residues in the CDR3. CDR3: CASSVEGTANTGELFF. DNA of the CDR3: TGTGCCAGCAGCGTAGAGGGGACCGCGAACACCGGGGAGCTGTTTTTT.

A remark on this clonotype: It may be a read error: a sequence one base away is much more abundant. V usage is TRBV28 and J usage is TRBJ2-1; the match to TRBD2 covers 9 bases. The CDR3 is 15 amino acids. V lost 4 bases to trimming and J lost 2 bases; unmatched junction nucleotides: 3. The germline V gene has CDR1 MDHEN and CDR2 SYDVKM. Here the CDR3 reads CASSSRGRAYNEQFF. The CDR3 bases are TGTGCCAGCAGTTCTCGCGGGAGGGCCTACAATGAGCAGTTCTTC.

At least ten counts were recorded for this clonotype. V usage is TRBV6-1 and J usage is TRBJ2-7; no definite D call. Looked up from germline, CDR1 is MNHNS and CDR2 is SASEGT. V was clipped by 7 bases and J by 3 bases, with 16 bases between them. The CDR3 runs 14 residues. CDR3 DNA sequence: TGTGCCAGCATTTGGTCAGTCGATTTCTACGAGCAGTACTTC. Translation gives CASIWSVDFYEQYF.

As regards this clonotype: Being one base from a much bigger clone, this may be a read error. The chain carries TRBV12-3 or TRBV12-4 and TRBJ2-4; D is unclear. Trimming took 3 bases from V and 7 from J, leaving 10 bases between them. CDR3 size: 13 residues. CDR3 nucleotide sequence: TGTGCCAGCAGTTTTAGGCTTAGGAACATTCAGTACTTC. Amino acid sequence: CASSFRLRNIQYF.

In this sample, this clonotype turned up a few times. V and J are TRBV29-1 and TRBJ1-3, with D uncertain. The V gene's germline CDR1 is SQVTM and CDR2 ANQGSEA. The V gene lost 4 bases and the J gene lost 3 bases, with 10 bases spanning the gap. This CDR3 spans 13 amino acids. CDR3 region: CSVVPVNGNTIYF. CDR3 nucleotide sequence: TGCAGCGTTGTACCAGTAAATGGAAACACCATATATTTT. Full variable domain (missing parts from reference TRBV29-1 and TRBJ1-3): SAVISQKPSRDICQRGTSLTIQCQVDSQVTMMFWYRQQPGQSLTLIATANQGSEATYESGFVIDKFPISRPNLTFSTLTVSNMSPEDSSIYLCSVVPVNGNTIYFGEGSWLTVV.

CDR3 residues: CASSQQDMSGNTIYF. CDR3 in DNA: TGCGCCAGCAGCCAACAGGACATGTCTGGAAACACCATATATTTT. The chain joins TRBV4-1 to TRBJ1-3; D might be TRBD1 (5 bases). The CDR3 extends over 15 amino acids. The germline V and J ends were trimmed by 2 bases and 1 base, with 9 bases remaining between them. The germline gives CDR1 MGHRA, CDR2 YSYEKL.

This clonotype was found a few times. The rearrangement joins TRBV6-5 to TRBJ2-1; TRBD2 agrees at 11 bases. The CDR3 is made up of 18 amino acids. The V and J ends lost 0 bases and 6 bases, in that order; junction bases with no gene match: 10. The germline gives CDR1 MNHEY, CDR2 SVGAGI. As DNA, the CDR3 is TGTGCCAGCAGTTACTCCCCCTCCCCTGGGACTAGCGGCAATGAGCAGTTCTTC. Its protein is CASSYSPSPGTSGNEQFF.

There are a few counts of this clonotype. This CDR3 reads CASSQNQGLYGYTF. The CDR3 nucleotides read TGCGCCAGCAGCCAGAACCAGGGACTCTATGGCTACACCTTC. V usage is TRBV4-1 and J usage is TRBJ1-2; tentatively, D is TRBD1 (5 bases). CDR3 length: 14 amino acids. V was cut by 3 bases and J by 4 bases, with 12 bases left in between. In germline, CDR1 is MGHRA, CDR2 YSYEKL.

The chain joins TRBV6-1 to TRBJ1-5; 7 positions agree with TRBD1. Germline-derived CDR1 and CDR2 are MNHNS and SASEGT. The J segment lost 6 bases and the V segment lost 5 bases, leaving 7 bases of the junction unmatched. The CDR3 is made up of 14 amino acids. CDR3 DNA sequence: TGTGCCAGCAGTAAAGGGACAGCGTTTCAGCCCCAGCATTTT. This translates into CASSKGTAFQPQHF.

This clonotype has more than one count but fewer than ten. This chain connects TRBV9 to TRBJ2-7; 8 positions match TRBD2. The CDR3 sequence is 14 residues long. With V trimmed by 0 bases and J by 9 bases, 8 bases remained unmatched. CDR1 and CDR2 from the germline V gene are SGDLS and YYNGEE. The CDR3 protein is CASSVGSSGVLQYF. As DNA, the CDR3 is TGTGCCAGCAGCGTAGGTAGTAGCGGGGTTTTGCAGTACTTC.

The table lists this clonotype with many counts. The chain joins TRBV12-3 or TRBV12-4 to TRBJ2-1; D perhaps matches TRBD1 (6 bases). The CDR3 covers 14 residues. Trimming removed 1 base at V and 10 bases at J, with 14 bases between. This chain's CDR3 is CASSLGLGGWEQFF. For the CDR3, the DNA is TGTGCCAGCAGTTTAGGCTTAGGGGGTTGGGAGCAGTTCTTC.

This clonotype was picked up many times. The chain combines TRBV12-3 or TRBV12-4 with TRBJ2-2; the match to TRBD1 covers 9 bases. This CDR3 is 14 amino acids long. With V trimmed by 7 bases and J by 6 bases, 6 bases remained unmatched. As DNA, the CDR3 is TGTGCCAGCACCCGGGACAGGGTGGCCGGGGAGCTGTTTTTT. Its protein is CASTRDRVAGELFF.